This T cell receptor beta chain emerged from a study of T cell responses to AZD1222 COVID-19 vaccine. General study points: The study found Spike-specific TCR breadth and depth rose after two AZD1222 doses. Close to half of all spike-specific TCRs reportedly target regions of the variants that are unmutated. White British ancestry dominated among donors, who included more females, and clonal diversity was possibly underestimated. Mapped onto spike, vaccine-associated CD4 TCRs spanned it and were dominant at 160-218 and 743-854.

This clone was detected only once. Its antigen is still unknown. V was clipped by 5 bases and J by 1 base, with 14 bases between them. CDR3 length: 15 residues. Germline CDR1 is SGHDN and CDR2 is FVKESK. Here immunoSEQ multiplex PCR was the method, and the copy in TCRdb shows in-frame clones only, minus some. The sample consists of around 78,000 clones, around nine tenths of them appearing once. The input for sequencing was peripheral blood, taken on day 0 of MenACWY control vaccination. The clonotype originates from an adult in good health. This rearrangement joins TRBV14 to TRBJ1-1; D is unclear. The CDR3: CASSFPYSGNTEAFF. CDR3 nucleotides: TGTGCCAGCAGCTTTCCCTATTCGGGGAACACTGAAGCTTTCTTT.